This T cell receptor (beta chain) was sequenced for a study of control samples from healthy donors and cancer patients. With V trimmed by 0 bases and J by 0 bases, 0 bases remained unmatched. Looked up from germline, CDR1 is SGHRS and CDR2 is YFSETQ. The CDR3 is 14 amino acids. Some clones are missing from TCRdb's copy, which holds only in-frame ones; the method was immunoSEQ multiplex PCR. The top ten clones hold around a tenth of a sample with about 80,000 clones, roughly 82% of them seen once. Sequencing was done on a sample of PBMCs. The chain couples TRBV5-1 to TRBJ2-7, with 7 bases aligning to TRBD2. This clonotype originated in a man aged 60 to 69 with head and neck cancer. CDR3 region: CASSLGGSSYEQYF. The CDR3, as DNA: TGCGCCAGCAGCTTGGGCGGGAGCTCCTACGAGCAGTACTTC.